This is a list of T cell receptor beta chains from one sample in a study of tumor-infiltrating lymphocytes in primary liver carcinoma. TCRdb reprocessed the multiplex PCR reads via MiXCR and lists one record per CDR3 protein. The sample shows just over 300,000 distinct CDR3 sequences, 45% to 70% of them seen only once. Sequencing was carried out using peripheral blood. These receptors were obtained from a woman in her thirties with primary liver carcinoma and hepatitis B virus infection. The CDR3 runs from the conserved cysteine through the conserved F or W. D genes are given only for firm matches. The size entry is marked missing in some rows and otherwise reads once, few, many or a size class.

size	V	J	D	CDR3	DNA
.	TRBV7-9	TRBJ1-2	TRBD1	CASVTGGSYGYTF	TGTGCCAGCGTAACAGGGGGTAGCTATGGCTACACCTTC
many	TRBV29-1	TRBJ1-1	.	CSVETKTEAFF	TGCAGCGTTGAAACCAAAACTGAAGCTTTCTTT
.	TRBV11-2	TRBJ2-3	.	CASSFTTCATDTQYF	TGTGCCAGCAGCTTCACGACATGTGCCACAGATACGCAGTATTTT
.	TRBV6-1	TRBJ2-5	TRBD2	CGSSEAQPGLAGIVETQYF	TGTGGCAGCAGTGAGGCTCAGCCGGGACTAGCGGGAATTGTTGAGACCCAGTACTTC
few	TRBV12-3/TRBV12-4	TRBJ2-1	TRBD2	CASSFLTSGRGNEQFF	TGTGCCAGCAGTTTCCTGACTAGCGGGAGGGGCAATGAGCAGTTCTTC
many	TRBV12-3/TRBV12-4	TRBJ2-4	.	CASSGSGEGHIQYF	TGTGCCAGCAGTGGTAGCGGAGAGGGGCACATTCAGTACTTC
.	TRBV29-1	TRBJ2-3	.	CSFDFSTDTQYF	TGTAGCTTTGATTTCTCGACAGATACGCAGTATTTT
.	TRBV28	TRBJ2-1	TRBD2	CASRGTSGDNGQFF	TGTGCCAGCAGGGGGACTAGCGGCGACAATGGGCAGTTCTTT
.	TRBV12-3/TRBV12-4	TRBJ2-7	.	CAGSGSGYEQYF	TGTGCCGGCAGCGGGTCGGGCTACGAGCAGTACTTC
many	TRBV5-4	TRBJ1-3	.	CASSFSGSGNTIYF	TGTGCCAGCAGCTTTTCCGGGAGTGGAAACACCATATATTTT
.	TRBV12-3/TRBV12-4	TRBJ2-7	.	CASSGTYEQHF	TGTGCCAGCAGTGGGACCTACGAGCAGCACTTC
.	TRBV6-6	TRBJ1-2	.	CASSYLALDRTYGYTF	TGTGCCAGCAGTTATCTGGCCCTTGACAGGACCTATGGCTACACCTTC
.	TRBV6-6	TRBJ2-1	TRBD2	CASISGTYNEEFF	TGTGCCAGTATAAGCGGGACCTACAATGAGGAGTTCTTC
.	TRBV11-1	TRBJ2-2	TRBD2	CASSLGLGPNGELFF	TGTGCCAGCAGCCTGGGACTAGGTCCCAACGGGGAGCTCTTTTTT
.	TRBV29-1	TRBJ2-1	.	CSVEIGARWSHHEQFF	TGCAGCGTTGAAATCGGGGCGAGGTGGTCCCACCATGAGCAGTTCTTC
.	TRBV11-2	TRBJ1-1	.	CASSLTLPGRGATEALF	TGTGCCAGCAGCCTCACCCTCCCGGGACGGGGAGCAACTGAAGCTTTATTT
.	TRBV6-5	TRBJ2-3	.	CASSRSTGTRYF	TGTGCCAGCAGTCGAAGCACAGGTACGCGGTATTTT
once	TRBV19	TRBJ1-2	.	CASRTDRRGGLAGYTF	TGTGCCAGTAGAACTGACCGCAGAGGAGGACTTGCTGGCTACACCTTC
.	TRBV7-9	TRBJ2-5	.	CASSSHAQGTQYF	TGTGCCAGCAGCTCCCATGCCCAAGGGACCCAGTACTTC
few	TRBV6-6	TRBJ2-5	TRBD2	CASSSPVGEGAPSFQETQYF	TGTGCCAGCAGTTCCCCGGTCGGGGAGGGAGCGCCGAGTTTTCAAGAGACCCAGTACTTC
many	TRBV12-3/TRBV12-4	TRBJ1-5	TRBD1	CASSARGGGNQPQHF	TGTGCCAGCAGCGCAAGAGGGGGCGGCAATCAGCCCCAGCATTTT
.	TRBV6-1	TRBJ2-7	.	CASKRSYEQYF	TGTGCCAGCAAAAGGTCCTACGAGCAGTACTTC
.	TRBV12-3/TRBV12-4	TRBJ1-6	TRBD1	CASSVATTGGRFSPLHF	TGTGCCAGCAGCGTAGCGACCACAGGGGGTCGGTTTTCACCCCTCCACTTT
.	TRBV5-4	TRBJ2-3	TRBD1	CASSSRDRGQTDTQYF	TGTGCCAGCAGCTCCCGGGACAGGGGGCAAACAGATACGCAGTATTTT
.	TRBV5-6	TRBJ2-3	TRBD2	CASSWAGLVATDTQYF	TGTGCCAGCAGCTGGGCGGGACTAGTGGCTACAGATACGCAGTATTTT
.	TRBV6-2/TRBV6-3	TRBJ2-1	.	CASTSRAYYNEQFF	TGTGCCAGCACGTCCAGGGCCTACTACAATGAGCAGTTCTTC
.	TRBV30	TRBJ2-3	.	CAWQGGDTQYF	TGTGCCTGGCAGGGGGGAGATACGCAGTATTTT
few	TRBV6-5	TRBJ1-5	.	CASRRTATVYSNQPQHF	TGTGCCAGCAGACGGACAGCGACGGTTTATAGCAATCAGCCCCAGCATTTT
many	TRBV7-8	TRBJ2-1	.	CASSLVRGWEQFF	TGTGCCAGCAGCTTAGTTAGGGGTTGGGAGCAGTTCTTC
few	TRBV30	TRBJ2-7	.	CAWNAGNYEQYF	TGTGCCTGGAATGCGGGAAACTACGAGCAGTACTTC
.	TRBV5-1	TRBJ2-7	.	CASSLAGIEQYF	TGCGCCAGCAGCTTGGCTGGGATCGAGCAGTACTTC
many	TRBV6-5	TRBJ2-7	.	CASSYSGPPRVYEQYF	TGTGCCAGCAGTTACAGTGGCCCTCCCAGGGTCTACGAGCAGTACTTC
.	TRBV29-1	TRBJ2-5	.	CGVEDRQVAETQYF	TGCGGCGTTGAAGATCGGCAGGTGGCCGAGACCCAGTACTTC
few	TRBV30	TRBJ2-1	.	CAWSGQFYNEQFF	TGTGCCTGGAGTGGGCAGTTCTACAATGAGCAGTTCTTC
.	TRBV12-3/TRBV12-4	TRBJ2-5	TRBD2	CASSPVTSGDSRTQYF	TGTGCCAGCAGCCCTGTGACTAGCGGGGACAGCAGGACCCAGTACTTC
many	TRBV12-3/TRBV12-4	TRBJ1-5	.	CASSLSQYQPQHF	TGTGCCAGCAGTTTATCTCAATATCAGCCCCAGCATTTT
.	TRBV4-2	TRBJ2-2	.	CASSQDKGRPVRTEELFF	TGTGCCAGCAGCCAAGATAAAGGGCGCCCAGTTAGAACCGAGGAGCTGTTTTTT
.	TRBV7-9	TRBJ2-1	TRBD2	CAISFLAGGRDEQFF	TGTGCCATCAGCTTTTTAGCGGGAGGTAGGGATGAGCAGTTCTTC
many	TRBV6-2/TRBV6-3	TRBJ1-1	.	CASSIGYEAFF	TGTGCCAGCAGTATAGGCTATGAAGCTTTCTTT
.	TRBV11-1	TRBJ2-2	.	CASGFGGDTGELFF	TGTGCCAGCGGCTTTGGCGGGGACACCGGGGAACTGTTTTTT
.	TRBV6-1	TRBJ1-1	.	CASTESFNTEAFF	TGTGCCAGCACTGAGTCTTTTAACACTGAAGCTTTCTTT
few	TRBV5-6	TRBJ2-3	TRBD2	CASSFGREFGTDTQYF	TGTGCCAGCAGCTTCGGGCGGGAGTTCGGCACAGATACGCAGTATTTT
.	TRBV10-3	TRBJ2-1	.	CAISGDGGYEQFF	TGTGCCATCAGTGGAGACGGGGGTTATGAGCAGTTCTTC
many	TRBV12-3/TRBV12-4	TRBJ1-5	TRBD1	CASRGTGWEQPQHF	TGTGCCAGCAGAGGGACAGGTTGGGAGCAGCCCCAGCATTTT
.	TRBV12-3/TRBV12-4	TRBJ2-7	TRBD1	CASRGDRGYSYEQHF	TGTGCCAGCAGGGGAGACAGGGGGTACTCCTACGAGCAACACTTC
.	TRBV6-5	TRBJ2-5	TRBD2	CASRRTSSHSEETQYF	TGTGCCAGCAGGCGGACTAGCTCCCATTCTGAAGAGACCCAGTACTTC
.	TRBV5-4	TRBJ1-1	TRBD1	CASGGDRDTSEAFF	TGTGCCAGCGGCGGGGACAGGGATACGTCTGAAGCTTTCTTT
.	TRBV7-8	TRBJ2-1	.	CASTLLNNEQFF	TGTGCCAGCACCCTCCTGAACAATGAGCAGTTCTTC
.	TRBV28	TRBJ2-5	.	CATDAPEQETQYF	TGTGCCACCGACGCGCCGGAGCAAGAGACCCAGTACTTC
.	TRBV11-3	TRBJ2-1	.	CASSQSVDRSHCNEQFF	TGTGCCAGCAGCCAGAGCGTGGACCGGTCGCACTGCAATGAACAGTTCTTC
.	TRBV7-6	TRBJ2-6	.	CTSSLGGPGANVLTF	TGTACCAGCAGCTTAGGGGGTCCCGGGGCCAACGTCCTGACTTTC
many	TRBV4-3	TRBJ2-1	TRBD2	CASSQETGGYNEQFF	TGCGCCAGCAGCCAAGAGACGGGAGGGTACAATGAGCAGTTCTTC
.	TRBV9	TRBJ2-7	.	CASSVDGTYEQYF	TGTGCCAGTAGCGTGGACGGAACCTACGAGCAGTACTTC
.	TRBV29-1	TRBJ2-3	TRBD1	CSVRDRHSTDTQYF	TGCAGCGTCAGGGACAGGCATAGTACAGATACGCAGTATTTT
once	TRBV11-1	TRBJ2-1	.	CASSLSRAGGYNTQFF	TGTGCCAGCAGCTTGTCTAGGGCTGGCGGCTACAATACGCAGTTCTTC
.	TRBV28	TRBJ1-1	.	CASSFIGITEAFF	TGTGCCAGCAGTTTCATTGGTATAACTGAAGCTTTCTTT
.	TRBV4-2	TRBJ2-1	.	CASSQTASSYNEQFF	TGTGCCAGCAGCCAGACTGCCAGCTCCTACAATGAGCAGTTCTTC